This entry lists 10 T cell receptor beta chains sequenced from one sample in a study of T cell responses to AZD1222 COVID-19 vaccine. Some clones are missing from TCRdb's copy, which holds only in-frame ones; the method was immunoSEQ multiplex PCR. The data contain roughly 98,000 clones, around 90% of them singletons. This material consisted of peripheral blood, taken on day 0 of AZD1222 vaccination. Source of these receptors: an adult in good health.

This clone was found once. The gene calls are TRBV6-2 or TRBV6-3 and TRBJ1-6; D gene unclear. V dropped 5 bases and J dropped 13 bases, with 18 bases sitting between them. The length of the CDR3 is 14 residues. In germline, CDR1 is MNHEY, CDR2 SVGEGT. CDR3 sequence (DNA): TGTGCCAGCAGTCAACGGAATGACATGAATCCCCTCCACTTT. Its translation: CASSQRNDMNPLHF.

This clone was seen only once. This sequence joins TRBV5-4 and TRBJ2-1; TRBD1 matches 8 bases. This CDR3 region has 15 residues. V trimming: 3 bases; J trimming: 8 bases; junction bases outside the gene matches: 10. Germline V gene sequence: CDR1 SGHNT, CDR2 YYREEE (reference sequence). The CDR3 DNA is TGTGCCAGCAGCTCGAAGGACAGGGTAGGAGATGAGCAGTTCTTC. Translation gives CASSSKDRVGDEQFF.

In this sample, this clone turned up once. J is TRBJ2-7 and V is TRBV6-5, with 7 nucleotides matching TRBD1. CDR1 and CDR2 from the germline V gene are MNHEY and SVGAGI. Trimming at V came to 6 bases and at J to 6 bases, leaving 8 bases not matched to a gene. The CDR3 sequence is 13 residues long. The CDR3 DNA is TGTGCCAGCAGACCTGACAGGGATGGCGAGCAGTACTTC. Translation: CASRPDRDGEQYF.

The chain is built from TRBV25-1 and TRBJ1-2; D is unresolved. Germline V gene lookup returns CDR1 MGHDK and CDR2 SYGVNS. This CDR3 comprises 16 residues. V was trimmed by 4 bases and J by 7 bases, leaving 22 bases between them. CDR3 sequence (DNA): TGTGCCAGCAGTGGGACGGCCTTGGGCCCTTGGGGTGGCTACACCTTC. It encodes CASSGTALGPWGGYTF.

V and J are TRBV19 and TRBJ1-2; no clear D gene. The CDR3 runs 11 residues. V was pared by 6 bases and J by 7 bases, with 9 bases between. Germline V lookup: CDR1 LNHDA, CDR2 SQIVND (reference sequence). The CDR3 region has the DNA TGTGCCAGTAGGATGGCAGGTGGCTACACCTTC. Translation: CASRMAGGYTF.

The V call is TRBV7-3, the J call TRBJ2-2; D remains ambiguous. In germline, CDR1 is SGHTA, CDR2 FQGTGA. Trimming took 5 bases from V and 1 from J, leaving 23 bases between them. The CDR3 runs 19 residues. Here the CDR3 DNA reads TGTGCCAGCAGCCTAGTTCCGTTGAGCGCTGGGCAGAACACCGGGGAGCTGTTTTTT. Translating gives CASSLVPLSAGQNTGELFF.

The rearrangement links TRBV10-3 to TRBJ2-2; 11 nucleotides line up with TRBD2. This CDR3 has 16 amino acids. Unmatched junction bases numbered 6, after V lost 3 bases and J lost 6 bases. The germline V gene encodes CDR1 ENHRY and CDR2 SYGVKD. The CDR3 DNA reads TGTGCCATCAGTGAAGGCACTAGCGGGAGCGCCGGGGAGCTGTTTTTT. Translation gives CAISEGTSGSAGELFF.

The J gene is TRBJ2-2, the V gene TRBV7-6, with D perhaps given as TRBD1 or TRBD2 (6 bases each). The V gene lost 5 bases and the J gene lost 3 bases, with 16 bases spanning the gap. CDR3 length equals 16 residues. Germline V gene lookup returns CDR1 SGHVS and CDR2 FNYEAQ. The CDR3 loop reads CASSPRTRGDTGELFF. CDR3 coding DNA: TGTGCCAGCAGCCCACGGACAAGGGGGGACACCGGGGAGCTGTTTTTT.

The gene calls are TRBV6-1 and TRBJ1-6; TRBD1 matches 8 bases. V shed 5 bases, J shed 7 bases, and the junction held 7 bases outside the gene matches. Germline loops: CDR1 MNHNS, CDR2 SASEGT. The CDR3 spans 15 residues. CDR3 DNA: TGTGCCAGCAGTCAGAGGACAGGGCAGAATTCACCCCTCCACTTT. This sequence encodes CASSQRTGQNSPLHF.

This chain links TRBV30 with TRBJ2-5, with TRBD2 identical over 12 bases. Germline V gives CDR1 GTSNPN, CDR2 SVGIG (reference sequence). The J segment lost 7 bases and the V segment lost 1 base, leaving 10 bases of the junction unmatched. The CDR3 consists of 16 residues. The CDR3 coding sequence is TGTGCCTGGAGTGGCCCCGGGACTAGCGGGTCGGGGACCCAGTACTTC. This encodes CAWSGPGTSGSGTQYF. Together with reference TRBV30 and TRBJ2-5, the CDR3 gives the full variable domain: SQTIHQWPATLVQPVGSPLSLECTVEGTSNPNLYWYRQAAGRGLQLLFYSVGIGQISSEVPQNLSASRPQDRQFILSSKKLLLSDSGFYLCAWSGPGTSGSGTQYFGPGTRLLVL.